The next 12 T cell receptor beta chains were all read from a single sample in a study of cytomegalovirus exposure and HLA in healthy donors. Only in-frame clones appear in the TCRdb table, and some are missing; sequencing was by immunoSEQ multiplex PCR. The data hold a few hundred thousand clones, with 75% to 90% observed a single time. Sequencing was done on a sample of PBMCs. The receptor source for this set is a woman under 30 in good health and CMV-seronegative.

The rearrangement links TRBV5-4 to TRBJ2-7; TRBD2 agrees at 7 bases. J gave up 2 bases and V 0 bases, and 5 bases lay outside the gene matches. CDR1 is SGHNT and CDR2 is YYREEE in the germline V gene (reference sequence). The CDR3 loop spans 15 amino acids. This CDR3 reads CASSLGGGRAYEQYF. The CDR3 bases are TGTGCCAGCAGCTTGGGGGGTGGGAGGGCCTACGAGCAGTACTTC.

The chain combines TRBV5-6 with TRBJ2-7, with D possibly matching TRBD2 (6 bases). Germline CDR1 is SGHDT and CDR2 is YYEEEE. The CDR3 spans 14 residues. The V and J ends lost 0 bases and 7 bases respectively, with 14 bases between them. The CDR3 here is CASSLEGSGGEQYF. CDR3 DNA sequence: TGTGCCAGCAGCTTGGAAGGATCCGGGGGTGAGCAGTACTTC.

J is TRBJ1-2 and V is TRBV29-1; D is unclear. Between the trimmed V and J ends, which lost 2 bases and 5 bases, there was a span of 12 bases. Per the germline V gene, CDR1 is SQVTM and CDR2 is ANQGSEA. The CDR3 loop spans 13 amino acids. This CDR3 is CSVEPTEHYGYTF. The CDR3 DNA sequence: TGCAGCGTTGAACCGACGGAGCATTATGGCTACACCTTC. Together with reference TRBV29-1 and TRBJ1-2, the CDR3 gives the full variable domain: SAVISQKPSRDICQRGTSLTIQCQVDSQVTMMFWYRQQPGQSLTLIATANQGSEATYESGFVIDKFPISRPNLTFSTLTVSNMSPEDSSIYLCSVEPTEHYGYTFGSGTRLTVV.

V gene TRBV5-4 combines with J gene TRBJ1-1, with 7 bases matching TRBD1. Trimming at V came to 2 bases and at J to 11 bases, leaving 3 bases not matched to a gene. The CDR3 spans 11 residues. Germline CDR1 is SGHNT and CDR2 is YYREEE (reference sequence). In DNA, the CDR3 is TGTGCCAGCAGCTTCGGGACAGAGGCTTTCTTT. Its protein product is CASSFGTEAFF.

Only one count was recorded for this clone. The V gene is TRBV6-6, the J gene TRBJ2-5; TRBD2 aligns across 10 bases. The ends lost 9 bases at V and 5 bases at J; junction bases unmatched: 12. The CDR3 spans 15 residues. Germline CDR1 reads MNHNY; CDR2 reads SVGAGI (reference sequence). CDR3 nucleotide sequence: TGTGCCAGTGGGGGGATCCTAGCGGGAGTTGAGACCCAGTACTTC. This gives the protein CASGGILAGVETQYF.

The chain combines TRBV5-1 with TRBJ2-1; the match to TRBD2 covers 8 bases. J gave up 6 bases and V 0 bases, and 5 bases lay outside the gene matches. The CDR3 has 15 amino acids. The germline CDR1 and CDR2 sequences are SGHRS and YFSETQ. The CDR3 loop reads CASSLVGLGPNEQFF. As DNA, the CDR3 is TGCGCCAGCAGCTTGGTGGGACTAGGTCCCAATGAGCAGTTCTTC.

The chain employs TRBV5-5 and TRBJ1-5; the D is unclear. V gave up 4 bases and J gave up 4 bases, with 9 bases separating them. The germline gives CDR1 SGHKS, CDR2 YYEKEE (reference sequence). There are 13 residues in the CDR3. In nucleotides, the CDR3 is TGTGCCAGCAGCCTGGACGGTAATCAGCCCCAGCATTTT. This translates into CASSLDGNQPQHF.

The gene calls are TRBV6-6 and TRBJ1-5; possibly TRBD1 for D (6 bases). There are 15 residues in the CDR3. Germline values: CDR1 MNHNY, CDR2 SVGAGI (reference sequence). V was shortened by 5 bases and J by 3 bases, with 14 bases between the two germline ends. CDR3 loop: CASSLSQGFNQPQHF. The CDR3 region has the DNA TGTGCCAGCAGTCTATCACAGGGTTTCAATCAGCCCCAGCATTTT.

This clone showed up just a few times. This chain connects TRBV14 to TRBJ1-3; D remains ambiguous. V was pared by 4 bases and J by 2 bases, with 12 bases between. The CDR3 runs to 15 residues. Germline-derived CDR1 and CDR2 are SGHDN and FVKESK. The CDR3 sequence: CASSLEGFTGNTIYF. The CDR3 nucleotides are TGTGCCAGCAGCCTGGAGGGATTTACTGGAAACACCATATATTTT. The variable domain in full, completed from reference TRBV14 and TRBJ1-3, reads EAGVTQFPSHSVIEKGQTVTLRCDPISGHDNLYWYRRVMGKEIKFLLHFVKESKQDESGMPNNRFLAERTGGTYSTLKVQPAELEDSGVYFCASSLEGFTGNTIYFGEGSWLTVV.

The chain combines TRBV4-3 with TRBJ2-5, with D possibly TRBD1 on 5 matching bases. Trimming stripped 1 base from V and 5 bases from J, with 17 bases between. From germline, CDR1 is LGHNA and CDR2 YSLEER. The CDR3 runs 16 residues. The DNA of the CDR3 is TGCGCCAGCAGCCAAGGGTTCGCGCAGGGTAGGGAGACCCAGTACTTC. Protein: CASSQGFAQGRETQYF.

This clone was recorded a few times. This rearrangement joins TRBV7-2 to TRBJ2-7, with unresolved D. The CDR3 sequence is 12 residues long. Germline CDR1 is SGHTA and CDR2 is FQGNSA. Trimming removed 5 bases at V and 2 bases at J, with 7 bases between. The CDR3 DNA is TGTGCCAGCAGCCTCCCCCCCTACGAGCAGTACTTC. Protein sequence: CASSLPPYEQYF.

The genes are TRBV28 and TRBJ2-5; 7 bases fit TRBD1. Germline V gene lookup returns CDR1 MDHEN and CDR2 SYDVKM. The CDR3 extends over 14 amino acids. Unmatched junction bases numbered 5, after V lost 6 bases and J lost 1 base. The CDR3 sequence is CASSTGTVQETQYF. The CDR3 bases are TGTGCCAGCAGCACCGGGACAGTCCAAGAGACCCAGTACTTC.